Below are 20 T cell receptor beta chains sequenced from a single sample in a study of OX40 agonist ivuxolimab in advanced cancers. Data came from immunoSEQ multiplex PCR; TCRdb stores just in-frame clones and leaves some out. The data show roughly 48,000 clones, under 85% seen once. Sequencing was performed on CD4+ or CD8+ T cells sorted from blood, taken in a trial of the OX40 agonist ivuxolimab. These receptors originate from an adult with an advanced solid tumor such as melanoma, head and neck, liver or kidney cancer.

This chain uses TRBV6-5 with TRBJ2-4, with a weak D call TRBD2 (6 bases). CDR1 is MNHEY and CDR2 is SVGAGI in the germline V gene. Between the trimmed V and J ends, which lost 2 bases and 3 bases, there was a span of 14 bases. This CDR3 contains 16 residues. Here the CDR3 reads CASSYSFNGGKNIQYF. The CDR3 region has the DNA TGTGCCAGCAGTTACAGCTTTAACGGGGGCAAAAACATTCAGTACTTC.

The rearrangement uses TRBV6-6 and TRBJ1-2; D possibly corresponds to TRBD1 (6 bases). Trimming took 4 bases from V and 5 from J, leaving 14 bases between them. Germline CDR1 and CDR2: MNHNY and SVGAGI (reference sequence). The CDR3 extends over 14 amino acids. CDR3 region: CASSSLGGWYGYTF. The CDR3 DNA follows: TGTGCCAGCAGTTCCTTAGGGGGGTGGTATGGCTACACCTTC.

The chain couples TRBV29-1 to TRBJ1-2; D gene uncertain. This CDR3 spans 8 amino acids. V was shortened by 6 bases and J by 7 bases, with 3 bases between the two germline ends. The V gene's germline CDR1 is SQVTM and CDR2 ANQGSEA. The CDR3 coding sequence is TGCAGCGTCGGTGGCTACACCTTC. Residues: CSVGGYTF.

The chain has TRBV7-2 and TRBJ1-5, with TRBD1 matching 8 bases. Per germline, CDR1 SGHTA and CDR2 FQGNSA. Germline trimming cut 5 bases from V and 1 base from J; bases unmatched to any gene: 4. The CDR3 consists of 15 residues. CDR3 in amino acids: CASSRQGSSNQPQHF. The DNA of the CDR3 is TGTGCCAGCAGCCGACAGGGGTCAAGCAATCAGCCCCAGCATTTT.

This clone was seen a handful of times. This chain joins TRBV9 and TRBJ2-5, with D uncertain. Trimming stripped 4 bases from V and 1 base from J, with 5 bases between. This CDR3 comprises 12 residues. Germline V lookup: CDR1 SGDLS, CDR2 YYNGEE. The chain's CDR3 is CASSPAQETQYF. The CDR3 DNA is TGTGCCAGCAGCCCCGCCCAAGAGACCCAGTACTTC.

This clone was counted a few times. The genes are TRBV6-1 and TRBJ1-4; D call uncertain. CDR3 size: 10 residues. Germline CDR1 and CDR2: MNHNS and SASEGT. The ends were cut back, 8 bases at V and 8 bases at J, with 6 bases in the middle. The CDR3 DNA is TGTGCCAGCCGGGAGGAAAAACTGTTTTTT. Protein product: CASREEKLFF.

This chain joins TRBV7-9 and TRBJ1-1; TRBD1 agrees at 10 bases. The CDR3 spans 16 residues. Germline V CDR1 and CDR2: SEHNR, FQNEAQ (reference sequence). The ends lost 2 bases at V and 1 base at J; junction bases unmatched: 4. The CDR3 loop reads CASSLLTGGSNTEAFF. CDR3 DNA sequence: TGTGCCAGCAGCTTACTGACAGGGGGCTCGAACACTGAAGCTTTCTTT.

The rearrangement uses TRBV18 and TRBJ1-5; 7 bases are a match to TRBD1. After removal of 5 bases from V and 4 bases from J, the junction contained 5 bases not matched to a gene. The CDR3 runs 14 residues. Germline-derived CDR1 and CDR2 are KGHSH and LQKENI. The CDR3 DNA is TGTGCCAGCTCAGGACAGGAGGGGAATCAGCCCCAGCATTTT. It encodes CASSGQEGNQPQHF.

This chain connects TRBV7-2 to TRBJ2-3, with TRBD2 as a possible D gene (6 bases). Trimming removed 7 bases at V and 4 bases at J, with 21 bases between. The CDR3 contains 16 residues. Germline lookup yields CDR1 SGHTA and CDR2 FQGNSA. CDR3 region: CASTRGILGEADTQYF. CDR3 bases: TGTGCCAGCACTCGGGGGATCCTCGGCGAAGCAGATACGCAGTATTTT.

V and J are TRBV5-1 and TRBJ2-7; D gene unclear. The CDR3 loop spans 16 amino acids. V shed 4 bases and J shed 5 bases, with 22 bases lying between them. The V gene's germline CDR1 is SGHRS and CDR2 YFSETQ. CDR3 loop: CASSLQPGRTSHEQYF. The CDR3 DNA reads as TGCGCCAGCAGCCTGCAACCGGGCCGAACATCTCACGAGCAGTACTTC.

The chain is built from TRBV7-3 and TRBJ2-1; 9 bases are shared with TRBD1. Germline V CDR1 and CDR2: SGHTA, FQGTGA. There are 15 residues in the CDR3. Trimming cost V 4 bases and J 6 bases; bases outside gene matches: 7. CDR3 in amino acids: CASSWPGQGINEQFF. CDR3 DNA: TGTGCCAGCAGCTGGCCGGGACAGGGTATCAATGAGCAGTTCTTC.

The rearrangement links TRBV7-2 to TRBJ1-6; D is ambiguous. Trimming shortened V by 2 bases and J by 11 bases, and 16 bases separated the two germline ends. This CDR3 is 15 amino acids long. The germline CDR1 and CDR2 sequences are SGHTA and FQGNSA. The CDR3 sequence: CASSLSSGEKTPLHF. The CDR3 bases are TGTGCCAGCAGCTTATCGTCTGGAGAAAAGACACCCCTCCACTTT.

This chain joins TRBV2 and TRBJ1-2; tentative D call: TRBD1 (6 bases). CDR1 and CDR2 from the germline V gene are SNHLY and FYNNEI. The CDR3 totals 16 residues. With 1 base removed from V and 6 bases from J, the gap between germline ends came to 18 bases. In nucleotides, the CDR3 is TGTGCCAGCAGTGAAGTGAAAACAGGGCTTGGGCATGGCTACACCTTC. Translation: CASSEVKTGLGHGYTF.

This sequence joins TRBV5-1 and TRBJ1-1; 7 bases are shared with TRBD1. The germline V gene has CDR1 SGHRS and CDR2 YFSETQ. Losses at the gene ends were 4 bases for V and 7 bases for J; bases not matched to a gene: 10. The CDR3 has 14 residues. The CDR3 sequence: CASSPRTGGDEAFF. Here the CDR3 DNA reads TGCGCCAGCAGCCCCCGGACAGGAGGAGATGAAGCTTTCTTT.

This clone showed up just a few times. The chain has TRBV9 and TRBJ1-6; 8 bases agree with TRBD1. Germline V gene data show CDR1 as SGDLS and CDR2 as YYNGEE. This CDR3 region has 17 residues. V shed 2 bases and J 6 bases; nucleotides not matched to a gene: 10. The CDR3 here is CASSVYQGAYSNSPLHF. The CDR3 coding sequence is TGTGCCAGCAGCGTTTACCAGGGGGCTTATAGTAATTCACCCCTCCACTTT.

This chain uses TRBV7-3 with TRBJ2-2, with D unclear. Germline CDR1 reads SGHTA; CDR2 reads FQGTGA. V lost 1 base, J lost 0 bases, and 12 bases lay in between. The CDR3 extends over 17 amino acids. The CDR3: CASSLNPPTPNTGELFF. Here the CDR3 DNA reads TGTGCCAGCAGCTTAAATCCCCCCACCCCGAACACCGGGGAGCTGTTTTTT. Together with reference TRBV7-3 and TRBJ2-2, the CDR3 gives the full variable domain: GAGVSQTPSNKVTEKGKYVELRCDPISGHTALYWYRQSLGQGPEFLIYFQGTGAADDSGLPNDRFFAVRPEGSVSTLKIQRTERGDSAVYLCASSLNPPTPNTGELFFGEGSRLTVL.

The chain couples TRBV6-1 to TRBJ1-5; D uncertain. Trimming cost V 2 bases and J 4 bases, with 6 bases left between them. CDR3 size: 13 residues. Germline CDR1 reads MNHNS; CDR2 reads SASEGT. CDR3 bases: TGTGCCAGCAGTGAACTGGGGAATCAGCCCCAGCATTTT. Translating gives CASSELGNQPQHF.

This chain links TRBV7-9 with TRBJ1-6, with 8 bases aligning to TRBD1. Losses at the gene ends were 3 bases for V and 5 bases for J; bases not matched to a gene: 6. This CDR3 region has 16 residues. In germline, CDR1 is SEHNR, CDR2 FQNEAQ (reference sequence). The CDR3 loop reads CASSLWRTGNNSPLHF. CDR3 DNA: TGTGCCAGCAGCTTGTGGAGGACAGGGAATAATTCACCCCTCCACTTT.

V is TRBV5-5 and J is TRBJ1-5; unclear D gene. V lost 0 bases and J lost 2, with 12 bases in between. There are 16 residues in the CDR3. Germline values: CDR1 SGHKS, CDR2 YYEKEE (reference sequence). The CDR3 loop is CASSLVVGLGNQPQHF. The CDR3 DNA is TGTGCCAGCAGCTTGGTAGTAGGGTTGGGCAATCAGCCCCAGCATTTT.

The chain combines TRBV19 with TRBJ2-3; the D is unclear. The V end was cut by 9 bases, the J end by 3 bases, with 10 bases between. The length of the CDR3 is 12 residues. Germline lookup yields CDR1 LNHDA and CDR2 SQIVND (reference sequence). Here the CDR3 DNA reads TGTGCCAGCAAGACCGAGACAGATACGCAGTATTTT. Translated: CASKTETDTQYF. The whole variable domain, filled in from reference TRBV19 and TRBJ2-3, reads DGGITQSPKYLFRKEGQNVTLSCEQNLNHDAMYWYRQDPGQGLRLIYYSQIVNDFQKGDIAEGYSVSREKKESFPLTVTSAQKNPTAFYLCASKTETDTQYFGPGTRLTVL.